These T cell receptor beta chains were read from a single sample in a study of cytomegalovirus exposure and HLA in healthy donors. Data came from immunoSEQ multiplex PCR; TCRdb stores just in-frame clones and leaves some out. The sample lists about 160,000 clones; roughly 79% were seen once. The sample comprised PBMCs. The receptors were gathered from a woman aged 50 to 65 in good health and CMV-seronegative. Both conserved end residues are part of each CDR3. A D gene is named only where the DNA matches it firmly. Rows may omit the clone size; those that give it use once, few, many or a size class.

J: TRBJ2-7; size: .; V: TRBV19; length: 14; D: TRBD2; DNA: TGTGCCAGTAGTATTCAGCGGGGGGGCTACGAGCAGTACTTC; CDR3: CASSIQRGGYEQYF
J: TRBJ2-1; size: .; V: TRBV28; length: 10; D: .; DNA: TGTGCTACATTCTCGGGTGAGCAGTTCTTC; CDR3: CATFSGEQFF
J: TRBJ1-2; size: .; V: TRBV2; length: 14; D: TRBD1; DNA: TGTGCCAGCAGGATGGGACAGGCGGTCTATGGCTACACCTTC; CDR3: CASRMGQAVYGYTF
J: TRBJ2-1; size: .; V: TRBV6-5; length: 15; D: .; DNA: TGTGCCAGCAGGACGACAGGGGAGCGGGGCAATGAGCAGTTCTTC; CDR3: CASRTTGERGNEQFF
J: TRBJ2-6; size: .; V: TRBV27; length: 15; D: .; DNA: TGTGCCAGCACCCAACAAAGCTCTGGGGCCAACGTCCTGACTTTC; CDR3: CASTQQSSGANVLTF
J: TRBJ2-7; size: .; V: TRBV4-1; length: 15; D: TRBD1; DNA: TGCGCCAGCCCCCCCGACAGGGCCCACTCGAACGAGCAGTACTTC; CDR3: CASPPDRAHSNEQYF
J: TRBJ1-1; size: .; V: TRBV7-6; length: 15; D: .; DNA: TGTGCCAGCAGCTTAGCTCTGGGGGCGATGACTGAAGCTTTCTTT; CDR3: CASSLALGAMTEAFF
J: TRBJ2-1; size: once; V: TRBV7-2; length: 16; D: TRBD2; DNA: TGTGCCAGCAGCTTAATAGGGCTAGCGGGTGGCGGTGAGCAGTTCTTC; CDR3: CASSLIGLAGGGEQFF
J: TRBJ2-1; size: .; V: TRBV18; length: 14; D: .; DNA: TGTGCCAGCTCACCGGACTTGTCCTACAATGAGCAGTTCTTC; CDR3: CASSPDLSYNEQFF
J: TRBJ2-1; size: .; V: TRBV10-1; length: 14; D: TRBD1; DNA: TGCGCCAGCAGTGTGTCACAGGGGGCCAATGAGCAGTTCTTC; CDR3: CASSVSQGANEQFF
J: TRBJ2-1; size: .; V: TRBV2; length: 14; D: TRBD2; DNA: TGTGCCAGCATGGGGTTAGCGGGGGGCAATGAGCAGTTCTTC; CDR3: CASMGLAGGNEQFF
J: TRBJ2-5; size: .; V: TRBV14; length: 16; D: TRBD2; DNA: TGTGCCAGCAGCATACAAGCTGGAGGGAGGGGAGAGACCCAGTACTTC; CDR3: CASSIQAGGRGETQYF
J: TRBJ2-1; size: .; V: TRBV9; length: 15; D: .; DNA: TGTGCCAGCAGCGTAGAGCTAATAACCTACAATGAGCAGTTCTTC; CDR3: CASSVELITYNEQFF
J: TRBJ1-5; size: .; V: TRBV12-1; length: 17; D: .; DNA: TGTGCCAGCAGCTTTAAGACAGGGGGTTATAGCAATCAGCCCCAGCATTTT; CDR3: CASSFKTGGYSNQPQHF
J: TRBJ2-3; size: .; V: TRBV7-2; length: 15; D: .; DNA: TGTGCCAGCAGCTCCCCACGGGGGAGAGGCGATACGCAGTATTTT; CDR3: CASSSPRGRGDTQYF
J: TRBJ1-2; size: .; V: TRBV4-2; length: 14; D: .; DNA: TGTGCCAGCAGCCGCGACGGGGGGGGCTATGGCTACACCTTC; CDR3: CASSRDGGGYGYTF
J: TRBJ1-6; size: once; V: TRBV4-1; length: 16; D: TRBD1; DNA: TGCGCCAGCAGCCCCTGGGGGACAGGCACTAATTCACCCCTCCACTTT; CDR3: CASSPWGTGTNSPLHF
J: TRBJ1-1; size: few; V: TRBV5-1; length: 15; D: .; DNA: TGCGCCAGCAGCTGGAGCGGGCGGCTTAACACTGAAGCTTTCTTT; CDR3: CASSWSGRLNTEAFF
J: TRBJ2-7; size: .; V: TRBV2; length: 15; D: TRBD1; DNA: TGTGCCAGCAGTCCATGGACAGGGGGCGTGGGGGAGCAGTACTTC; CDR3: CASSPWTGGVGEQYF
J: TRBJ2-1; size: .; V: TRBV7-3; length: 14; D: TRBD2; DNA: TGTGCCAGCAGCCCAGGGACTAGCGGTAATGAGCAGTTCTTC; CDR3: CASSPGTSGNEQFF
J: TRBJ2-7; size: .; V: TRBV2; length: 13; D: .; DNA: TGTGCCAGCAACGACAGGAGGTCCTACGAGCAGTACTTC; CDR3: CASNDRRSYEQYF
J: TRBJ1-2; size: .; V: TRBV10-3; length: 13; D: .; DNA: TGTGCCATCCTGGATGAGGGACTCTATGGCTACACCTTC; CDR3: CAILDEGLYGYTF
J: TRBJ2-2; size: .; V: TRBV5-1; length: 14; D: .; DNA: TGCGCCAGCAGTCCTTACGGGGGCACCGGGGAGCTGTTTTTT; CDR3: CASSPYGGTGELFF
J: TRBJ2-2; size: .; V: TRBV5-1; length: 14; D: .; DNA: TGCGCCAGCAGCACTCTTACAGGGACCGGGGAGCTGTTTTTT; CDR3: CASSTLTGTGELFF
J: TRBJ1-1; size: .; V: TRBV7-9; length: 15; D: .; DNA: TGTGCCAGCAGCCAAGGGGCTGGGGCACGCGCTGAAGCTTTCTTT; CDR3: CASSQGAGARAEAFF
J: TRBJ1-1; size: .; V: TRBV2; length: 11; D: .; DNA: TGTGCCAGCACTACGAACACTGAAGCTTTCTTT; CDR3: CASTTNTEAFF
J: TRBJ1-3; size: few; V: TRBV28; length: 15; D: .; DNA: TGTGCCAGCAGTCCCCATCTAGGACTCGGAAACACCATATATTTT; CDR3: CASSPHLGLGNTIYF
J: TRBJ1-2; size: .; V: TRBV5-1; length: 15; D: TRBD1; DNA: TGCGCCAGCAGCTCCGACAGGGGGCTAAGCTATGGCTACACCTTC; CDR3: CASSSDRGLSYGYTF
J: TRBJ2-7; size: .; V: TRBV6-6; length: 16; D: .; DNA: TGTGCCAGCAGTCGATCACGGACAATAACAACCTACGAGCAGTACTTC; CDR3: CASSRSRTITTYEQYF
J: TRBJ2-7; size: .; V: TRBV4-3; length: 17; D: TRBD2; DNA: TGCGCCAGCAGCCAAGGACTAGCGGGAGTTGACTCCTACGAGCAGTACTTC; CDR3: CASSQGLAGVDSYEQYF
J: TRBJ1-2; size: .; V: TRBV6-5; length: 15; D: TRBD1; DNA: TGTGCCAGCAGTTACTCGGACAGGCCTAACTATGGCTACACCTTC; CDR3: CASSYSDRPNYGYTF
J: TRBJ1-1; size: once; V: TRBV7-2; length: 14; D: .; DNA: TGTGCCAGCAGCCGGCTGGCGGGGGACACTGAAGCTTTCTTT; CDR3: CASSRLAGDTEAFF
J: TRBJ2-2; size: .; V: TRBV10-3; length: 16; D: TRBD2; DNA: TGTGCCATCGCTAGCGGGAGGGCCCCGGTTCCAGGGGAGCTGTTTTTT; CDR3: CAIASGRAPVPGELFF
J: TRBJ2-2; size: .; V: TRBV28; length: 15; D: TRBD1; DNA: TGTGCCAGCAGTTTGACAGGGATGAACACCGGGGAGCTGTTTTTT; CDR3: CASSLTGMNTGELFF
J: TRBJ2-7; size: .; V: TRBV7-8; length: 12; D: .; DNA: TGTGCCAGCAGGACAGCCTCCTACGAGCAGTACTTC; CDR3: CASRTASYEQYF
J: TRBJ2-6; size: few; V: TRBV4-3; length: 17; D: TRBD1; DNA: TGCGCCAGCAGCCAAGAAGGGACAGGGTCTGGGGCCAACGTCCTGACTTTC; CDR3: CASSQEGTGSGANVLTF
J: TRBJ2-5; size: .; V: TRBV28; length: 15; D: .; DNA: TGTGCCAGCAGTCCTCTAGCGAAATACCAAGAGACCCAGTACTTC; CDR3: CASSPLAKYQETQYF